The next 2 T cell receptor beta chains were all read from a single sample in a study of shared clonotypes between healthy human individuals. Positively selected for CCR7, the CD45RO-negative cells used as naive CD8 cells excluded terminally differentiated effector memory CD45RA+ cells. The assay was immunoSEQ multiplex PCR, and TCRdb's table has in-frame clones only and misses some. The sample has around 1.9 million clones; just over 90% are singletons. Sequencing was done on a sample of naive CD8+ T cells from PBMCs. The receptors derive from a man aged 18 to 30 in good health. Some clones in this sample may be carry-over from other donors' samples.

The rearrangement uses TRBV7-3 and TRBJ2-7; 12 nucleotides line up with TRBD1. With 5 bases clipped from V and 5 bases from J, the junction kept 10 bases outside the gene matches. The CDR3 is 16 residues long. Germline values: CDR1 SGHTA, CDR2 FQGTGA. The CDR3 sequence is CASSTRGGQGANEQYF. DNA of the CDR3: TGTGCCAGCAGCACCCGTGGGGGACAGGGGGCGAACGAGCAGTACTTC.

This clone was found a few times. The chain has TRBV19 and TRBJ1-1; 8 nucleotides agree with TRBD1. The V segment lost 6 bases and the J segment 5 bases; nucleotides outside the gene matches: 5. This CDR3 is 13 amino acids long. The germline CDR1 and CDR2 sequences are LNHDA and SQIVND (reference sequence). CDR3 nucleotide sequence: TGTGCCAGTAGCCTTACAGGGGGGACTGAAGCTTTCTTT. Translated: CASSLTGGTEAFF. The entire variable domain, with the rest obtained from reference TRBV19 and TRBJ1-1, is as follows: DGGITQSPKYLFRKEGQNVTLSCEQNLNHDAMYWYRQDPGQGLRLIYYSQIVNDFQKGDIAEGYSVSREKKESFPLTVTSAQKNPTAFYLCASSLTGGTEAFFGQGTRLTVV.